This entry concerns a single T cell receptor (beta chain). Germline V lookup: CDR1 SGHAT, CDR2 FQNNGV. This CDR3 has 12 amino acids. Trimming pared 5 bases from V and 5 bases from J, leaving 7 bases between. Study members were between about 18 and 95 years old and lived in fewer than 30 US regions. Authors' data handling: Estimated nucleated cell counts came from reference gene primer amplification. Clones were sequenced by immunoSEQ multiplex PCR, and TCRdb holds only the in-frame ones, with some missing. V, J and clone size reflect that table, while D and trimming were determined from the DNA. The data hold about 210,000 clones, with 85% observed a single time. The sample is drawn from a study of blood T cell repertoires in COVID-19. On the study more broadly: In each case, the material was cDNA or gDNA derived from T cells, B-cell-depleted T cells, or PBMCs.

The rearrangement uses TRBV11-2 and TRBJ1-5; D remains unclear. The clonotype comes from a middle-aged man who had recovered from COVID-19. Sequenced material: PBMCs or T cells enriched from blood (not recorded which). This CDR3 is CASSDTDQPQHF. The CDR3 DNA follows: TGTGCCAGCAGCGACACGGATCAGCCCCAGCATTTT. The whole variable domain, filled in from reference TRBV11-2 and TRBJ1-5, reads EAGVAQSPRYKIIEKRQSVAFWCNPISGHATLYWYQQILGQGPKLLIQFQNNGVVDDSQLPKDRFSAERLKGVDSTLKIQPAKLEDSAVYLCASSDTDQPQHFGDGTRLSIL.